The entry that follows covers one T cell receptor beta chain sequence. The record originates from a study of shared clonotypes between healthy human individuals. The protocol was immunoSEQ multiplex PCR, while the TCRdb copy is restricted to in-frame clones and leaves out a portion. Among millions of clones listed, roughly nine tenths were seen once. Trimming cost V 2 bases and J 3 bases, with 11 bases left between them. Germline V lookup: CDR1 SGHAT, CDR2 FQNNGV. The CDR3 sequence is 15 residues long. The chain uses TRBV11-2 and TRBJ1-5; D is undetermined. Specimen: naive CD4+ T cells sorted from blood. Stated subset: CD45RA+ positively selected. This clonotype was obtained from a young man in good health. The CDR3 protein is CASSLLIQINQPQHF. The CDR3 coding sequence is TGTGCCAGCAGCTTACTAATACAGATCAATCAGCCCCAGCATTTT. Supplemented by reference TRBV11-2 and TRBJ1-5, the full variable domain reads EAGVAQSPRYKIIEKRQSVAFWCNPISGHATLYWYQQILGQGPKLLIQFQNNGVVDDSQLPKDRFSAERLKGVDSTLKIQPAKLEDSAVYLCASSLLIQINQPQHFGDGTRLSIL.